This T cell receptor (beta chain) was captured by sequencing in a study of T-cell reconstitution after alpha-beta-depleted transplantation in children. General observations from the study: Diversity of TCRbeta at day 60 was high in some patients, arising from surviving recipient T cells and thymic progenitors.

Turning to this clonotype: Its antigen is unknown.

After removal of 9 bases from V and 3 bases from J, the junction contained 6 bases not matched to a gene. The CDR3 length is 13 residues. The germline V gene encodes CDR1 SNHLY and CDR2 FYNNEI. Unique molecular identifiers tagged the TCRbeta library. TCRdb used MiXCR to reprocess the PCR reads, holding one entry per CDR3 protein. This sample has more than 200,000 distinct CDR3 sequences; 20% to 30% occur once, and the top ten carry about 2.6%. The chain combines TRBV2 with TRBJ2-7; 9 positions match TRBD2. Material: PBMCs, obtained before TCRalphabeta/CD19-depleted stem cell transplant. The sequence derives from a girl under 10 years old with Fanconi anemia, due to receive a stem cell transplant. CDR3 amino acids: CASISGGLYEQYF. In DNA, the CDR3 is TGTGCCAGTATTAGCGGGGGTCTCTACGAGCAGTACTTC. Full variable domain (rest looked up from reference TRBV2 and TRBJ2-7): EPEVTQTPSHQVTQMGQEVILRCVPISNHLYFYWYRQILGQKVEFLVSFYNNEISEKSEIFDDQFSVERPDGSNFTLKIRSTKLEDSAMYFCASISGGLYEQYFGPGTRLTVT.